Listed here is a single TCR beta chain. The antigen remains undetermined. This sample is drawn from a study of cytomegalovirus exposure and HLA in healthy donors. Study-wide results and limits: Fewer N-insertions (relative to the roughly 630-donor mean) were reportedly seen in an Asian-associated ancestry cluster in a later analysis. Overall, roughly 150 TCR beta chains were annotated as cytomegalovirus-associated. It was only CMV serostatus that was available as immune exposure information. Reportedly, cytomegalovirus status was diagnosed with high sensitivity and specificity.

Germline V gene lookup returns CDR1 SGHTA and CDR2 FQGNSA. CDR3 length: 17 residues. With V trimmed by 4 bases and J by 2 bases, 10 bases remained unmatched. This PCR relied on a set of 60 Vbeta primers and 13 Jbeta primers. Some clones are missing from TCRdb's copy, which holds only in-frame ones; the method was immunoSEQ multiplex PCR. This sample has 150,000 to 200,000 clones, with 78% found just once. The material sequenced was PBMCs. The chain links TRBV7-2 to TRBJ2-3; 9 bases match TRBD2. This TCR came from a female donor in good health and CMV-seronegative. This CDR3 reads CASSSPFGGRATDTQYF. The CDR3 coding sequence is TGTGCCAGCAGCTCCCCCTTTGGCGGGAGGGCCACAGATACGCAGTATTTT.